This T cell receptor beta chain was captured by sequencing in a study of shared clonotypes between healthy human individuals. It was across several immunoSEQ plates that each subset's genomic DNA was evenly split. Per the original data handling: Junction-only immunoSEQ data arrived without quality scores, meaning filtering differed. The data were produced by immunoSEQ multiplex PCR, yet TCRdb's version contains in-frame clones alone and is incomplete. Clonal size and the V and J genes are those of that table, whereas D and trimming came from the DNA. The sample lists hundreds of thousands of clones, around two thirds occurring once. Looked up from germline, CDR1 is SGHKS and CDR2 is YYEKEE (reference sequence). The germline V and J ends were trimmed by 4 bases and 8 bases, with 13 bases remaining between them. CDR3 length: 13 residues. All donors qualified as healthy HIV-negative adults and had experienced no recent acute infections or vaccinations.

The V call is TRBV5-5, the J call TRBJ2-1; D gene uncertain. The clonotype was recovered from a woman aged 25-40 years in good health. The sequencing sample was made of memory CD4+ T cells sorted from blood. The subset is: CD45RA-negative fraction. CDR3 sequence: CASSPSDGDEQFF. For the CDR3, the DNA is TGTGCCAGCAGCCCATCTGATGGGGATGAGCAGTTCTTC.